The 15 T cell receptor beta chains below all came from one sample that was sequenced in a study of blood T cell repertoires in COVID-19. Data came from immunoSEQ multiplex PCR; TCRdb stores just in-frame clones and leaves some out. Of 250,000 to 300,000 clones listed, 70% to 90% are singletons. Sequencing was carried out using peripheral blood. These receptors were taken from a woman aged 70-85 years with acute or convalescent COVID-19.

As DNA, the CDR3 is TGTGCCAGCAGTGAAGGCGGACAGGGGGGTGATACGCAGTATTTT. Its protein product is CASSEGGQGGDTQYF. V and J are TRBV2 and TRBJ2-3, with TRBD1 matching 10 bases. Germline V gene sequence: CDR1 SNHLY, CDR2 FYNNEI. Unmatched junction bases numbered 4, after V lost 1 base and J lost 6 bases. The CDR3 runs to 15 residues.

This rearrangement joins TRBV7-3 to TRBJ2-3; no firm D call. The CDR3 has 15 amino acids. V lost 0 bases and J 2 bases, leaving 9 bases between the germline ends. CDR1 and CDR2 from the germline V gene are SGHTA and FQGTGA. CDR3 amino acids: CASSLTLDLTDTQYF. The DNA of the CDR3 is TGTGCCAGCAGCTTAACCCTAGACCTCACAGATACGCAGTATTTT.

The rearrangement uses TRBV6-2 or TRBV6-3 and TRBJ2-7; D ambiguous. Trimming removed 2 bases at V and 2 bases at J, with 13 bases between. The CDR3 extends over 15 amino acids. CDR1 is MNHEY and CDR2 is SVGEGT in the germline V gene. CDR3 DNA: TGTGCCAGCAGTTACGATCTCCGCAGGACCTACGAGCAGTACTTC. This gives the protein CASSYDLRRTYEQYF.

This chain connects TRBV5-1 to TRBJ1-1, with 10 bases lining up with TRBD1. CDR1 is SGHRS and CDR2 is YFSETQ in the germline V gene. The CDR3 spans 17 residues. Unmatched junction bases numbered 9, after V lost 4 bases and J lost 0 bases. For the CDR3, the DNA is TGCGCCAGCAGCCTAACGGACAGGGGGGCCATGAACACTGAAGCTTTCTTT. Translating it yields CASSLTDRGAMNTEAFF.

To note about this clone: The same CDR3 is also encoded by other DNA sequences in this sample. The rearrangement uses TRBV5-1 and TRBJ2-5; possible D gene TRBD2, 5 bases. Germline assignment: CDR1 SGHRS and CDR2 YFSETQ. Deletions cut 4 bases from V and 2 bases from J, with 12 bases between. CDR3 length equals 14 residues. The chain's CDR3 is CASSPGGGQETQYF. The CDR3 DNA is TGCGCCAGCAGCCCTGGAGGCGGGCAAGAGACCCAGTACTTC.

This clone was seen only once. V gene TRBV5-1 combines with J gene TRBJ1-1, with 11 nucleotides matching TRBD1. This CDR3 has 13 amino acids. The germline V gene encodes CDR1 SGHRS and CDR2 YFSETQ. The trim removed 4 bases at V and 10 bases at J, leaving 6 bases unmatched. The CDR3 loop is CASSPGGTGGAFF. The CDR3 DNA reads TGCGCCAGCAGCCCAGGCGGGACAGGGGGAGCTTTCTTT.

J is TRBJ2-1 and V is TRBV14; D is possibly TRBD1 (6 bases). V was cut by 2 bases and J by 10 bases, with 15 bases left in between. Germline lookup yields CDR1 SGHDN and CDR2 FVKESK. The CDR3 extends over 14 amino acids. CDR3 coding DNA: TGTGCCAGCAGCCAAAACTACAGGGCCAACGAGCAGTTCTTC. This translates into CASSQNYRANEQFF.

The chain couples TRBV5-8 to TRBJ1-5, with D perhaps TRBD1 (5 bases). CDR3 length: 14 amino acids. The V gene's germline CDR1 is SGHTS and CDR2 YDEGEE. The germline V and J ends were trimmed by 2 bases and 1 base, with 7 bases remaining between them. The DNA for the CDR3 is TGTGCCAGCAGCTTTGGGGGGAGCAATCAGCCCCAGCATTTT. Translated: CASSFGGSNQPQHF.

DNA for the CDR3: TGTGCCAGCAGCTTCGGGGACAGGGTGAACACTGAAGCTTTCTTT. This translates into CASSFGDRVNTEAFF. This sequence joins TRBV7-9 and TRBJ1-1; 9 bases fit TRBD1. Germline CDR1 is SEHNR and CDR2 is FQNEAQ (reference sequence). With 3 bases clipped from V and 0 bases from J, the junction kept 2 bases outside the gene matches. The CDR3 spans 15 residues.

The rearrangement joins TRBV4-2 to TRBJ1-1; 8 nucleotides align to TRBD1. The CDR3 totals 15 residues. The V gene's germline CDR1 is LGHNA and CDR2 YNFKEQ. V gave up 0 bases and J gave up 3 bases; unmatched junction bases: 3. CDR3 in DNA: TGTGCCAGCAGCCAAGATGACAGGGGAGACACTGAAGCTTTCTTT. Protein sequence: CASSQDDRGDTEAFF.

This clone was seen a single time. The V and J genes are TRBV20-1 and TRBJ2-7; D may be TRBD2 (6 bases). The germline V gene has CDR1 DFQATT and CDR2 SNEGSKA (reference sequence). The length of the CDR3 is 11 residues. Trimming stripped 3 bases from V and 7 bases from J, with 10 bases between. CDR3 sequence (DNA): TGCAGTGCTAGCCCAGGGAGGGAGCAGTACTTC. Translated: CSASPGREQYF.

J is TRBJ2-1 and V is TRBV11-2; 8 nucleotides match TRBD2. The V gene's germline CDR1 is SGHAT and CDR2 FQNNGV. The CDR3 runs 14 residues. V shed 5 bases and J 9 bases; nucleotides not matched to a gene: 9. CDR3 DNA sequence: TGTGCCAGCAGCCCCCCGGGACTAGGCTCTGAGCAGTTCTTC. Amino acids: CASSPPGLGSEQFF.

This chain connects TRBV7-9 to TRBJ2-5, with 14 bases that match TRBD2. Germline lookup yields CDR1 SEHNR and CDR2 FQNEAQ (reference sequence). This CDR3 has 15 amino acids. The V gene end was trimmed by 5 bases and the J gene end by 4 bases; junction bases not matched to a gene: 3. For the CDR3, the DNA is TGTGCCAGCAGCCAGACTAGCGGGGGGGCAGAGACCCAGTACTTC. This codes for CASSQTSGGAETQYF.

The rearrangement uses TRBV2 and TRBJ2-3; TRBD2 matches at 10 bases. V gave up 5 bases and J gave up 3 bases; unmatched junction bases: 8. There are 16 residues in the CDR3. The germline gives CDR1 SNHLY, CDR2 FYNNEI. CDR3 sequence: CASSRALAGETDTQYF. The CDR3 DNA is TGTGCCAGCAGTCGGGCCCTAGCGGGGGAGACAGATACGCAGTATTTT. The full variable domain, its missing parts supplied by reference TRBV2 and TRBJ2-3, is EPEVTQTPSHQVTQMGQEVILRCVPISNHLYFYWYRQILGQKVEFLVSFYNNEISEKSEIFDDQFSVERPDGSNFTLKIRSTKLEDSAMYFCASSRALAGETDTQYFGPGTRLTVL.

The rearrangement joins TRBV5-1 to TRBJ2-1; 9 bases are a match to TRBD1. V lost 4 bases and J lost 8; bases outside the gene matches: 19. Looked up from germline, CDR1 is SGHRS and CDR2 is YFSETQ. The CDR3 has 18 residues. The CDR3 reads CASSLSTGGNWDRDEQFF. CDR3 nucleotides: TGCGCCAGCAGCCTGAGTACAGGGGGCAATTGGGATAGGGATGAGCAGTTCTTC.